These 25 T cell receptor beta chains originate from one sample sequenced in a study of blood T cell repertoires in COVID-19. TCRdb keeps only in-frame clones here, not all; method: immunoSEQ multiplex PCR. Of around 200,000 clones listed, roughly 90% are singletons. Sequencing was carried out using peripheral blood. The receptors derive from a man aged 18 to 29 with active or convalescent COVID-19.

This rearrangement joins TRBV29-1 to TRBJ2-3; 8 nucleotides match TRBD1. Germline V gene data show CDR1 as SQVTM and CDR2 as ANQGSEA. This CDR3 comprises 13 residues. The V and J ends lost 7 bases and 0 bases, in that order; junction bases with no gene match: 3. As DNA, the CDR3 is TGCAGCGGCGCAGGGGGCAGCACAGATACGCAGTATTTT. Translation: CSGAGGSTDTQYF.

The CDR3 DNA follows: TGTGCCAGTAGTATGGGACAGGGGGCTCGGGAACTCGAAAAACTGTTTTTT. It specifies CASSMGQGARELEKLFF. V gene TRBV19 combines with J gene TRBJ1-4, with TRBD1 matching 12 bases. After removal of 3 bases from V and 8 bases from J, the junction contained 10 bases not matched to a gene. Germline CDR1 is LNHDA and CDR2 is SQIVND (reference sequence). The CDR3 covers 17 residues.

The chain uses TRBV4-1 and TRBJ1-5; D remains unclear. The CDR3 is 16 amino acids. Germline V CDR1 and CDR2: MGHRA, YSYEKL. Trimming cost V 3 bases and J 5 bases, with 17 bases left between them. The CDR3 sequence is CASSQTLRLDDQPQHF. In DNA form, the CDR3 reads TGCGCCAGCAGCCAGACTCTACGACTGGATGATCAGCCCCAGCATTTT.

The V gene is TRBV25-1, the J gene TRBJ2-1; tentatively, D is TRBD2 (5 bases). The CDR3 is 15 residues long. The germline V and J ends were trimmed by 6 bases and 2 bases, with 14 bases remaining between them. From germline, CDR1 is MGHDK and CDR2 SYGVNS. CDR3 sequence (DNA): TGTGCCAGCAGGGCTGGTGGGAGAGCCTACAATGAGCAGTTCTTC. Residues: CASRAGGRAYNEQFF.

The chain uses TRBV18 and TRBJ2-7; a weak D match, TRBD2 (5 bases). This CDR3 has 13 amino acids. V shed 3 bases and J shed 5 bases, with 11 bases lying between them. Germline V gene lookup returns CDR1 KGHSH and CDR2 LQKENI. This CDR3 is CASSPTWRDEQYF. The DNA for the CDR3 is TGTGCCAGCTCACCGACGTGGCGGGACGAGCAGTACTTC. Full variable domain (outside the CDR3, taken from reference TRBV18 and TRBJ2-7): NAGVMQNPRHLVRRRGQEARLRCSPMKGHSHVYWYRQLPEEGLKFMVYLQKENIIDESGMPKERFSAEFPKEGPSILRIQQVVRGDSAAYFCASSPTWRDEQYFGPGTRLTVT.

V is TRBV3-1 (or the pseudogene TRBV3-2) and J is TRBJ1-3, with D tentatively TRBD1 (6 bases). The CDR3 has 13 residues. Germline V CDR1 and CDR2: LGHDT, YNNKEL (reference sequence). Deletions cut 4 bases from V and 8 bases from J, with 12 bases between. CDR3 loop: CASSRTDGDTIYF. CDR3 sequence (DNA): TGTGCCAGCAGCCGGACAGACGGAGACACCATATATTTT.

This sequence joins TRBV3-1 (or the pseudogene TRBV3-2) and TRBJ1-2; D is undetermined. This CDR3 comprises 15 residues. Germline loops: CDR1 LGHDT, CDR2 YNNKEL (reference sequence). V was shortened by 0 bases and J by 4 bases, with 12 bases between the two germline ends. CDR3 protein: CASSQDYVQIYGYTF. The CDR3 nucleotides read TGTGCCAGCAGCCAAGATTATGTACAAATCTATGGCTACACCTTC.

This clone occurred a few times. This chain joins TRBV5-4 and TRBJ1-2, with D hard to call. Germline V gene sequence: CDR1 SGHNT, CDR2 YYREEE (reference sequence). The V and J ends lost 3 bases and 8 bases respectively, with 14 bases between them. This CDR3 contains 13 residues. The CDR3 here is CASSSVDGDGYTF. The CDR3 DNA reads as TGTGCCAGCAGCTCCGTAGATGGAGACGGCTACACCTTC.

The J gene is TRBJ1-2, the V gene TRBV6-6; TRBD1 might be the D (5 bases). This CDR3 is built from 17 residues. CDR1 and CDR2 from the germline V gene are MNHNY and SVGAGI (reference sequence). Trimming stripped 5 bases from V and 0 bases from J, with 19 bases between. For the CDR3, the DNA is TGTGCCAGCAGTCCTTGGGGGGGAGGGTACACTAACTATGGCTACACCTTC. This sequence encodes CASSPWGGGYTNYGYTF.

The chain couples TRBV19 to TRBJ1-4; 9 positions match TRBD1. V was pared by 4 bases and J by 5 bases, with 2 bases of the junction left unmatched. Germline-derived CDR1 and CDR2 are LNHDA and SQIVND (reference sequence). The length of the CDR3 is 14 residues. The CDR3, as DNA: TGTGCCAGTAGTAGACAGGGGGAGAATGAAAAACTGTTTTTT. It encodes CASSRQGENEKLFF.

This chain connects TRBV10-3 to TRBJ2-7; D is possibly TRBD2 (6 bases). CDR1 and CDR2 (germline): ENHRY, SYGVKD. V lost 10 bases to trimming and J lost 0 bases, with 13 bases between them. This CDR3 is 13 amino acids long. CDR3 sequence (DNA): TGTGCCACCCGGGACTCGAGCTCCTACGAGCAGTACTTC. Its translation is CATRDSSSYEQYF.

The CDR3 DNA reads as TGTGCCAGCAGCCCCTTCAGGGGGCTTTTACTAGCGGGGGCCTACGAGCAGTACTTC. Its translation is CASSPFRGLLLAGAYEQYF. J is TRBJ2-7 and V is TRBV7-2, with 11 bases fitting TRBD2. With V trimmed by 5 bases and J by 2 bases, 17 bases remained unmatched. The CDR3 is 19 amino acids. Germline CDR1 and CDR2: SGHTA and FQGNSA.

Only a few counts were recorded for this clone. This rearrangement joins TRBV3-1 (or the pseudogene TRBV3-2) to TRBJ1-2, with no clear D. The length of the CDR3 is 15 residues. CDR1 is LGHDT, CDR2 YNNKEL, per germline (reference sequence). V dropped 0 bases and J dropped 8 bases, with 16 bases sitting between them. CDR3 nucleotide sequence: TGTGCCAGCAGCCAAGAAGAGGGAGGAGTTATAGGCTACACCTTC. This gives the protein CASSQEEGGVIGYTF.

The chain links TRBV19 to TRBJ2-7; D is perhaps TRBD2 (6 bases). V lost 6 bases to trimming and J lost 5 bases, with 20 bases between them. The CDR3 loop spans 15 amino acids. CDR1 LNHDA and CDR2 SQIVND come from the germline V gene (reference sequence). The CDR3 is CASRGTGEYTHEQYF. CDR3 bases: TGTGCCAGTAGGGGAACGGGGGAGTACACTCACGAGCAGTACTTC. Using reference TRBV19 and TRBJ2-7 for the parts outside the CDR3, the full variable domain is DGGITQSPKYLFRKEGQNVTLSCEQNLNHDAMYWYRQDPGQGLRLIYYSQIVNDFQKGDIAEGYSVSREKKESFPLTVTSAQKNPTAFYLCASRGTGEYTHEQYFGPGTRLTVT.

V gene TRBV4-2 combines with J gene TRBJ1-5; possible D gene TRBD1, 5 bases. The germline V and J ends were trimmed by 0 bases and 4 bases, with 13 bases remaining between them. The CDR3 is 16 amino acids. The germline CDR1 and CDR2 sequences are LGHNA and YNFKEQ. In DNA, the CDR3 is TGTGCCAGCAGCCAAGAGCTTTCGGGGGGGAATCAGCCCCAGCATTTT. Residues: CASSQELSGGNQPQHF.

The table lists this clone with a count of one. The chain uses TRBV5-1 and TRBJ2-3; 8 bases are shared with TRBD2. CDR1 SGHRS and CDR2 YFSETQ come from the germline V gene. This CDR3 is 17 amino acids long. After removal of 0 bases from V and 2 bases from J, the junction contained 8 bases not matched to a gene. CDR3 coding DNA: TGCGCCAGCAGCTTGGGGGGTAGCGGGACGGTCACAGATACGCAGTATTTT. Encoded protein: CASSLGGSGTVTDTQYF.

The sample holds a few counts of this clone. This chain links TRBV27 with TRBJ1-1; 7 bases match TRBD1. CDR3 size: 13 residues. The germline CDR1 and CDR2 sequences are MNHEY and SMNVEV (reference sequence). Trimming at V came to 7 bases and at J to 0 bases, leaving 2 bases not matched to a gene. As DNA, the CDR3 is TGTGCCAGCACGGGACAGATGAACACTGAAGCTTTCTTT. Residues: CASTGQMNTEAFF.

The CDR3 spells CASRAGGLTGELFF. In DNA form, the CDR3 reads TGTGCCAGCAGGGCAGGGGGATTGACCGGGGAGCTGTTTTTT. This chain joins TRBV7-9 and TRBJ2-2; 7 bases are a match to TRBD1. CDR1 and CDR2 (germline): SEHNR, FQNEAQ (reference sequence). The CDR3 totals 14 residues. With V trimmed by 6 bases and J by 5 bases, 6 bases remained unmatched.

This chain joins TRBV7-2 and TRBJ2-5; 9 nucleotides agree with TRBD2. Germline trimming cut 5 bases from V and 5 bases from J; bases unmatched to any gene: 15. Germline loops: CDR1 SGHTA, CDR2 FQGNSA. This CDR3 is built from 17 residues. CDR3 DNA sequence: TGTGCCAGCAGCCCTCCCTCGGCGGGAGGGCCCGGGGAGACCCAGTACTTC. Amino acids: CASSPPSAGGPGETQYF.

The chain couples TRBV27 to TRBJ1-3; 8 bases fit TRBD1. The CDR3 consists of 16 residues. V lost 5 bases to trimming and J lost 0 bases; unmatched junction nucleotides: 6. Germline V CDR1 and CDR2: MNHEY, SMNVEV (reference sequence). DNA of the CDR3: TGTGCCAGCAGTCCACAGGGGGTCCTCTCTGGAAACACCATATATTTT. Its translation: CASSPQGVLSGNTIYF.

The J gene is TRBJ2-7, the V gene TRBV5-4; possibly TRBD2 for D (6 bases). Trimming took off 4 bases at V and 2 bases at J, with 13 bases between the two ends. There are 14 residues in the CDR3. Germline V gives CDR1 SGHNT, CDR2 YYREEE (reference sequence). The CDR3 sequence: CASSRIGEAYEQYF. The DNA for the CDR3 is TGTGCCAGCAGCCGAATAGGGGAGGCCTACGAGCAGTACTTC.

The rearrangement uses TRBV5-6 and TRBJ1-5; no clear D. Germline values: CDR1 SGHDT, CDR2 YYEEEE. The CDR3 has 13 residues. V was clipped by 0 bases and J by 5 bases, with 6 bases between them. The CDR3 sequence: CASSLGRDQPQHF. CDR3 sequence (DNA): TGTGCCAGCAGCTTGGGGAGAGATCAGCCCCAGCATTTT.

The J gene is TRBJ2-1, the V gene TRBV10-2; 12 bases are shared with TRBD2. J lost 7 bases, V lost 8 bases, and 9 bases had no gene match. Germline lookup yields CDR1 WSHSY and CDR2 SAAADI. The CDR3 is made up of 15 amino acids. The CDR3 loop reads CASPALAGGPNEQFF. CDR3 coding DNA: TGCGCCAGCCCCGCCCTAGCGGGAGGGCCTAATGAGCAGTTCTTC.

DNA of the CDR3: TGTGCCAGCTTAGGGGGCGGGGCGGACACTGAAGCTTTCTTT. Translating it yields CASLGGGADTEAFF. This chain connects TRBV27 to TRBJ1-1; 7 nucleotides match TRBD1. CDR1 is MNHEY and CDR2 is SMNVEV in the germline V gene (reference sequence). This CDR3 spans 14 amino acids. The J segment lost 3 bases and the V segment lost 8 bases, leaving 9 bases of the junction unmatched.

A single count supports this clone. The CDR3 nucleotides read TGTGCCAGTAAACGGGGTACCAGCTCCTACAATGAGCAGTTCTTC. This codes for CASKRGTSSYNEQFF. J is TRBJ2-1 and V is TRBV19; TRBD2 might be the D (5 bases). The CDR3 loop spans 15 amino acids. V lost 7 bases, J lost 0 bases, and 13 bases lay in between. Germline CDR1 reads LNHDA; CDR2 reads SQIVND (reference sequence).